The 19 T cell receptor beta chains below all came from one sample that was sequenced in a study of immune heterogeneity within non-small cell lung tumors. Bulk tumor genomic DNA was the template, and each sample received around 650 ng. Primary tumors were biopsied several times each, far apart, intraoperatively. Patients underwent curative surgery for untreated, newly diagnosed non-small cell lung cancer. Multiplex PCR amplified TCR beta CDR3 with 32 V and 13 J primers. Each CDR3 protein is one row after TCRdb ran MiXCR on the multiplex PCR reads. The data contain approximately 14,000 distinct CDR3 sequences, approximately 26% of them singletons. Material for sequencing was lung tumor tissue. Receptors originate from a man between 35 and 55 years old with non-small cell lung cancer.

Relative to its sample, this clonotype is medium-sized. This chain joins TRBV10-3 and TRBJ2-3; possible D gene TRBD1, 5 bases. The V gene's germline CDR1 is ENHRY and CDR2 SYGVKD. There are 14 residues in the CDR3. V was pared by 4 bases and J by 5 bases, with 13 bases between. The CDR3 region is CAISANPQGDTQYF. CDR3 bases: TGTGCCATCAGTGCCAACCCCCAGGGAGATACGCAGTATTTT.

This clonotype is labeled as medium-sized. J is TRBJ2-7 and V is TRBV6-1; 7 nucleotides line up with TRBD1. In germline, CDR1 is MNHNS, CDR2 SASEGT. The CDR3 is 15 amino acids. V shed 3 bases and J 3 bases; nucleotides not matched to a gene: 8. CDR3 sequence (DNA): TGTGCCAGCAGTGACGCCGGGACAGTCATCTACGAGCAGTACTTC. The encoded protein is CASSDAGTVIYEQYF.

This clonotype has at least ten counts. The chain combines TRBV20-1 with TRBJ1-2; a possible D gene is TRBD1 (5 bases). Trimming removed 5 bases from V and 3 bases from J, with 10 bases in between. From germline, CDR1 is DFQATT and CDR2 SNEGSKA (reference sequence). CDR3 size: 12 residues. The CDR3 DNA reads as TGCAGTGCTCCAACAGGAGACTATGGCTACACCTTC. Its translation: CSAPTGDYGYTF.

On this clonotype: A much larger clone sits a single nucleotide away, making a read error possible. This chain uses TRBV15 with TRBJ2-1; D gene uncertain. CDR1 and CDR2 (germline): LNHNV, YYDKDF (reference sequence). The CDR3 spans 12 residues. CDR3 in amino acids: CATSRENDEQLF. For the CDR3, the DNA is TGTGCCACCAGCAGAGAAAACGATGAGCAGCTCTTC.

This clonotype is categorized as medium-sized (0.01 to 0.1%). CDR3 DNA sequence: TGTGCCAGCAGCCGGGACAGGGGAGCTGGAAACACCATATATTTT. It yields the protein CASSRDRGAGNTIYF. The rearrangement uses TRBV12-3 or TRBV12-4 and TRBJ1-3, with 10 bases lining up with TRBD1. The CDR3 is 15 residues long. V shed 6 bases and J 2 bases; nucleotides not matched to a gene: 4.

Only a few counts were recorded for this clonotype. The chain carries TRBV7-9 and TRBJ2-1; the D gene is possibly TRBD2 (6 bases). V lost 8 bases to trimming and J lost 9 bases, with 20 bases between them. Germline V gene lookup returns CDR1 SEHNR and CDR2 FQNEAQ (reference sequence). The CDR3 has 14 amino acids. In DNA, the CDR3 is TGTGCCAGCGGTTCCGGGACTCATACCGGTGAGCAGTTCTTC. Amino acid sequence: CASGSGTHTGEQFF.

This clonotype was picked up many times. DNA for the CDR3: TGTGCCAGCAGCCCCGAGAAGGGGGGCTATGGCTACACCTTC. It codes for CASSPEKGGYGYTF. The gene calls are TRBV4-2 and TRBJ1-2, with D tentatively TRBD1 (6 bases). CDR3 size: 14 residues. V dropped 4 bases and J dropped 4 bases, with 13 bases sitting between them. CDR1 and CDR2 from the germline V gene are LGHNA and YNFKEQ.

The V gene is TRBV5-4, the J gene TRBJ2-3, with D possibly TRBD2 on 6 matching bases. The CDR3 is 16 residues long. Trimming left V 5 bases short and J 2 bases short, with 18 bases between. Germline loops: CDR1 SGHNT, CDR2 YYREEE (reference sequence). The DNA for the CDR3 is TGTGCCAGCAGACCATTAGACGGGGGACTCACAGATACGCAGTATTTT. It codes for CASRPLDGGLTDTQYF.

On this clonotype: A much larger clone lies a single base off, so this may be a read error. CDR3 sequence (DNA): TGTGCCAGGAGCCGTCGGACAGGCGAAAAACTGTTTTTT. This encodes CARSRRTGEKLFF. This chain uses TRBV14 with TRBJ1-4; 7 bases are a match to TRBD1. The germline gives CDR1 SGHDN, CDR2 FVKESK. There are 13 residues in the CDR3.

This clonotype was seen a single time. Just one base apart from a much larger clone, this may be a read error. The chain employs TRBV5-1 and TRBJ2-3, with 10 bases that match TRBD2. Germline V lookup: CDR1 SGHRS, CDR2 YFSETQ. This CDR3 comprises 15 residues. CDR3 loop: CASSLGLADTDTHYF. For the CDR3, the DNA is TGCGCCAGCAGCCTTGGACTAGCGGATACAGATACGCATTATTTT.

Relative to its sample, this clonotype is medium-sized. V gene TRBV9 combines with J gene TRBJ2-7; maybe TRBD2 (6 bases). Per germline, CDR1 SGDLS and CDR2 YYNGEE. V was clipped by 7 bases and J by 7 bases, with 18 bases between them. This CDR3 has 13 amino acids. CDR3 sequence (DNA): TGTGCCAGCTCCGGGGGAGCTGAGAGTGAGCAGTACTTC. Its translation: CASSGGAESEQYF.

Concerning this clonotype itself: This sequence may be a read error, since a much larger clone differs from it by one base. This chain joins TRBV6-2 or TRBV6-3 and TRBJ2-3; possible D gene TRBD2, 5 bases. This CDR3 is 14 amino acids long. Looked up from germline, CDR1 is MNHEY and CDR2 is SVGEGT. V was shortened by 6 bases and J by 4 bases, with 14 bases between the two germline ends. The CDR3 loop is CASRAGGGADTQYF. For the CDR3, the DNA is TGTGCCAGCAGGGCTGGCGGAGGAGCAGATACGCAGTATTTT.

Concerning this clonotype: A clone one base away is much larger, so this may be a read error. The CDR3 spells CASSHFLDTSYEHYF. In DNA form, the CDR3 reads TGCGCCAGCAGCCACTTCCTCGACACCTCCTACGAGCATTACTTC. The J gene is TRBJ2-7, the V gene TRBV4-1, with unresolved D. The CDR3 sequence is 15 residues long. Germline V gene lookup returns CDR1 MGHRA and CDR2 YSYEKL.

Concerning this clonotype: This may be a read error, as it is one base from a much larger clone. CDR3 coding DNA: TGTGCTAGTGGTTTGGAACGTAGGCTTGTAAAACTGTTTTTT. This gives the protein CASGLERRLVKLFF. The chain combines TRBV12-5 with TRBJ1-4; D call uncertain. The V and J ends lost 1 base and 10 bases respectively, with 13 bases between them. The CDR3 loop spans 14 amino acids. Germline V gene lookup returns CDR1 LGHNT and CDR2 FRNRAP.

Notes on this clonotype: This may stem from a read error, because a much larger clone lies one nucleotide away. The DNA for the CDR3 is TGCAGTGCTAGAAGTACTGGATCCTACGAGCAGTACTTC. Its translation is CSARSTGSYEQYF. The J gene is TRBJ2-7, the V gene TRBV20-1, with no clear D. This CDR3 region has 13 residues. Trimming removed 2 bases at V and 1 base at J, with 9 bases between. Per the germline V gene, CDR1 is DFQATT and CDR2 is SNEGSKA (reference sequence).

A word on this clonotype: With a much larger clone just one base away, this may be a read error. CDR3 bases: TGTGCTATTGGTTTGGGACAGGGCGGAAGCAATCAGCCCCAGCATTTT. It specifies CAIGLGQGGSNQPQHF. The chain couples TRBV12-5 to TRBJ1-5; 9 positions match TRBD1. The germline gives CDR1 LGHNT, CDR2 FRNRAP. This CDR3 has 16 residues.

This clonotype was recorded once. The chain has TRBV18 and TRBJ2-2; the match to TRBD1 covers 10 bases. The V segment lost 3 bases and the J segment 4 bases; nucleotides outside the gene matches: 5. The CDR3 spans 16 residues. Germline V gene data show CDR1 as KGHSH and CDR2 as LQKENI. The DNA of the CDR3 is TGTGCCAGCTCACCCAGACAGGGGGCGGCCACCGGGGAGCTGTTTTTT. Translated, it gives CASSPRQGAATGELFF.

This clonotype was observed a few times. This chain connects TRBV6-1 to TRBJ1-1; no firm D call. Trimming stripped 6 bases from V and 5 bases from J, with 13 bases between. The CDR3 consists of 13 residues. Germline CDR1 reads MNHNS; CDR2 reads SASEGT. The CDR3 spells CASRTSAGTEAFF. The CDR3 bases are TGTGCCAGCAGGACCAGTGCTGGGACTGAAGCTTTCTTT.

By share, this clonotype counts as medium-sized (0.01 to 0.1%). The chain recombines TRBV20-1 with TRBJ1-2; possible D gene TRBD1, 5 bases. Germline V gene data show CDR1 as DFQATT and CDR2 as SNEGSKA (reference sequence). CDR3 length: 13 amino acids. Trimming removed 2 bases at V and 2 bases at J, with 9 bases between. In nucleotides, the CDR3 is TGCAGTGCTAGATCCCGACAGAACTATGGCTACACCTTC. Protein sequence: CSARSRQNYGYTF.